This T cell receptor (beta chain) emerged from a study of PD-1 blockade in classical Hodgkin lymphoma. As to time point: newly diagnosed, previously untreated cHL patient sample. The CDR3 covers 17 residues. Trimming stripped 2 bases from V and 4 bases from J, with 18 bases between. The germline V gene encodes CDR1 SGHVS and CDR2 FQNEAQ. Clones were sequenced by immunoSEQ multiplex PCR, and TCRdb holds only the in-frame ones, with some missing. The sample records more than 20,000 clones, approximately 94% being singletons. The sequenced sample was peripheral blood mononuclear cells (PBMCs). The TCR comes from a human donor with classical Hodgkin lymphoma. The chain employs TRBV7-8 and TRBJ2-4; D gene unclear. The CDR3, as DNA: TGTGCCAGCAGCTTAAAACGTTTTGGCAGAGAGAAAAACATTCAGTACTTC. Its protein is CASSLKRFGREKNIQYF. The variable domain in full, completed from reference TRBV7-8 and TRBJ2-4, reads GAGVSQSPRYKVAKRGQDVALRCDPISGHVSLFWYQQALGQGPEFLTYFQNEAQLDKSGLPSDRFFAERPEGSVSTLKIQRTQQEDSAVYLCASSLKRFGREKNIQYFGAGTRLSVL.